Presented here are 24 T cell receptor beta chains from one specimen sequenced in a study of human T cells and chemical hapten exposure. TCRdb re-called the RACE reads with MiXCR, one entry per CDR3 protein. The table includes about 130,000 distinct CDR3 sequences, roughly 9.5% detected once. Time point noted: healthy volunteer bleed at 2 weeks. The authors extracted total RNA from unfractionated whole blood. Material for sequencing was whole blood. These receptors all come from a male donor in good health. Some clones in this sample may be carry-over from other donors' samples.

The chain couples TRBV6-5 to TRBJ1-3, with D hard to call. V lost 0 bases and J 0 bases, leaving 12 bases between the germline ends. Germline CDR1 reads MNHEY; CDR2 reads SVGAGI. CDR3 length: 17 amino acids. The CDR3 is CASSYSKLAASGNTIYF. The CDR3 region has the DNA TGTGCCAGCAGTTACTCGAAACTTGCAGCCTCTGGAAACACCATATATTTT.

This clonotype has a handful of counts. This chain joins TRBV7-2 and TRBJ2-1; D possibly corresponds to TRBD1 (7 bases). This CDR3 has 14 amino acids. Germline V gives CDR1 SGHTA, CDR2 FQGNSA. Between the trimmed V and J ends, which lost 2 bases and 6 bases, there was a span of 11 bases. Written as DNA, the CDR3 is TGTGCCAGCAGCTTAAGACAGGGAGGCAATGAGCAGTTCTTC. Its translation is CASSLRQGGNEQFF. Looking up the rest from reference TRBV7-2 and TRBJ2-1 gives the full variable domain: GAGVSQSPSNKVTEKGKDVELRCDPISGHTALYWYRQSLGQGLEFLIYFQGNSAPDKSGLPSDRFSAERTGGSVSTLTIQRTQQEDSAVYLCASSLRQGGNEQFFGPGTRLTVL.

This chain joins TRBV6-5 and TRBJ1-6; tentatively, D is TRBD1 (6 bases). The CDR3 sequence is 15 residues long. Germline V gene sequence: CDR1 MNHEY, CDR2 SVGAGI. Trimming removed 6 bases at V and 5 bases at J, with 14 bases between. The CDR3 reads CASSPQGTDNSPLHF. CDR3 DNA: TGTGCCAGCAGCCCCCAGGGGACGGATAATTCACCCCTCCACTTT.

The chain couples TRBV19 to TRBJ2-7, with 9 bases that match TRBD1. V was pared by 3 bases and J by 2 bases, with 2 bases of the junction left unmatched. The CDR3 loop spans 14 amino acids. Germline V gene lookup returns CDR1 LNHDA and CDR2 SQIVND (reference sequence). The CDR3 nucleotides are TGTGCCAGTAGTATCAGACAGGGGGCCTACGAGCAGTACTTC. Amino acid sequence: CASSIRQGAYEQYF.

This clonotype was detected only a few times. The chain links TRBV2 to TRBJ2-7, with 7 bases fitting TRBD1. Germline V gene lookup returns CDR1 SNHLY and CDR2 FYNNEI. The V segment lost 5 bases and the J segment 5 bases; nucleotides outside the gene matches: 9. The CDR3 totals 14 residues. CDR3 amino acids: CASSQDRAINEQYF. Written as DNA, the CDR3 is TGTGCCAGCAGTCAAGACAGGGCGATCAACGAGCAGTACTTC. Looking up the rest from reference TRBV2 and TRBJ2-7 gives the full variable domain: EPEVTQTPSHQVTQMGQEVILRCVPISNHLYFYWYRQILGQKVEFLVSFYNNEISEKSEIFDDQFSVERPDGSNFTLKIRSTKLEDSAMYFCASSQDRAINEQYFGPGTRLTVT.

The V call is TRBV6-2 or TRBV6-3, the J call TRBJ2-1; 7 nucleotides line up with TRBD2. Looked up from germline, CDR1 is MNHEY and CDR2 is SVGEGT. V lost 7 bases and J lost 4; bases outside the gene matches: 4. This CDR3 contains 13 residues. CDR3 DNA: TGTGCCAGCAATAGCGGGTCATACAATGAGCAGTTCTTC. Translation gives CASNSGSYNEQFF.

This clonotype was picked up a small number of times. The rearrangement uses TRBV20-1 and TRBJ2-7, with unresolved D. V lost 7 bases, J lost 0 bases, and 13 bases lay in between. The CDR3 is made up of 13 amino acids. Germline V lookup: CDR1 DFQATT, CDR2 SNEGSKA (reference sequence). CDR3 loop: CSVGWAISYEQYF. Written as DNA, the CDR3 is TGCAGTGTGGGCTGGGCGATCTCCTACGAGCAGTACTTC.

The CDR3 sequence is CASSQEWASYEQYF. In DNA, the CDR3 is TGCGCCAGCAGCCAGGAATGGGCCTCCTACGAGCAGTACTTC. V usage is TRBV4-1 and J usage is TRBJ2-7; D is ambiguous. Trimming removed 3 bases at V and 0 bases at J, with 9 bases between. Per the germline V gene, CDR1 is MGHRA and CDR2 is YSYEKL. CDR3 length: 14 amino acids.

The sample holds many counts of this clonotype. This chain links TRBV12-3 or TRBV12-4 with TRBJ2-2; D is unclear. The V end was cut by 2 bases, the J end by 9 bases, with 13 bases between. CDR3 length: 14 amino acids. The CDR3 protein is CASSLLGYGWELFF. The CDR3 bases are TGTGCCAGCAGTTTACTAGGGTACGGGTGGGAGCTGTTTTTT.

The chain carries TRBV27 and TRBJ1-5; D remains unclear. Germline loops: CDR1 MNHEY, CDR2 SMNVEV (reference sequence). CDR3 length equals 13 residues. Trimming removed 3 bases from V and 5 bases from J, with 8 bases in between. This chain's CDR3 is CASSFDGDQPQHF. CDR3 nucleotides: TGTGCCAGCAGTTTCGACGGCGATCAGCCCCAGCATTTT.

This clonotype was found many times. The gene calls are TRBV3-1 and TRBJ2-2, with D perhaps matching TRBD2 (5 bases). This CDR3 is built from 16 residues. The V gene's germline CDR1 is LGHDT and CDR2 YNNKEL (reference sequence). The V gene lost 2 bases and the J gene lost 0 bases, with 10 bases spanning the gap. This CDR3 reads CASSQWEPSNTGELFF. CDR3 nucleotides: TGTGCCAGCAGCCAATGGGAGCCATCGAACACCGGGGAGCTGTTTTTT.

The sample holds many counts of this clonotype. V usage is TRBV4-2 and J usage is TRBJ1-1, with D hard to call. V lost 0 bases and J lost 1, with 9 bases in between. This CDR3 region has 15 residues. CDR1 is LGHNA and CDR2 is YNFKEQ in the germline V gene. CDR3 loop: CASSQEVFWNTEAFF. DNA for the CDR3: TGTGCCAGCAGCCAAGAAGTCTTCTGGAACACTGAAGCTTTCTTT.

This clonotype was observed a few times. The rearrangement uses TRBV4-1 and TRBJ2-7; D remains unclear. The V end was cut by 0 bases, the J end by 0 bases, with 12 bases between. The CDR3 extends over 16 amino acids. Germline V gives CDR1 MGHRA, CDR2 YSYEKL. The DNA for the CDR3 is TGCGCCAGCAGCCAAGATGTCAGACAAAGCTCCTACGAGCAGTACTTC. Amino acids: CASSQDVRQSSYEQYF.

This clonotype was recorded a few times. The genes are TRBV10-1 and TRBJ2-1; weak D call: TRBD1 (6 bases). CDR1 is WNHNN and CDR2 is SYGVQD in the germline V gene (reference sequence). Trimming took 4 bases from V and 7 from J, leaving 11 bases between them. The CDR3 runs to 13 residues. CDR3 sequence (DNA): TGCGCCAGCAGTGGGACAGTTTCTAATGAGCAGTTCTTC. This translates into CASSGTVSNEQFF.

This clonotype appeared a few times. The chain couples TRBV19 to TRBJ1-5; TRBD1 aligns across 9 bases. The germline CDR1 and CDR2 sequences are LNHDA and SQIVND (reference sequence). The length of the CDR3 is 15 residues. The V segment lost 6 bases and the J segment 4 bases; nucleotides outside the gene matches: 7. CDR3 loop: CASRPDRGTNQPQHF. CDR3 in DNA: TGTGCCAGTAGACCCGACAGGGGGACTAATCAGCCCCAGCATTTT.

The chain carries TRBV5-4 and TRBJ2-5; weak D call: TRBD2 (5 bases). This CDR3 region has 16 residues. V lost 0 bases and J 1 base, leaving 13 bases between the germline ends. Germline lookup yields CDR1 SGHNT and CDR2 YYREEE (reference sequence). The CDR3 DNA reads TGTGCCAGCAGCTTGGTTTACCGGGGAGCCCAAGAGACCCAGTACTTC. Protein sequence: CASSLVYRGAQETQYF.

V is TRBV5-1 and J is TRBJ2-5; D gene unclear. Germline V gene data show CDR1 as SGHRS and CDR2 as YFSETQ. The CDR3 is 13 amino acids. Trimming removed 2 bases from V and 3 bases from J, with 8 bases in between. Here the CDR3 reads CASSFTAEETQYF. Written as DNA, the CDR3 is TGCGCCAGCAGCTTCACGGCGGAAGAGACCCAGTACTTC.

This clonotype has at least ten counts. The CDR3 loop is CASSLDPAGGPRDEQFF. DNA for the CDR3: TGTGCCAGCAGCTTAGATCCGGCGGGAGGGCCCCGCGATGAGCAGTTCTTC. This chain joins TRBV11-3 and TRBJ2-1; TRBD2 matches 9 bases. V was clipped by 0 bases and J by 8 bases; unmatched bases: 11. The CDR3 length is 17 residues. Germline CDR1 and CDR2: SGHNT and YENEEA.

This clonotype has ten or more counts. DNA for the CDR3: TGTGCCAGTGGAGCGGGGTTAAACACCGGGGAGCTGTTTTTT. Translating gives CASGAGLNTGELFF. The chain carries TRBV19 and TRBJ2-2; 7 bases match TRBD2. The V segment lost 8 bases and the J segment 2 bases; nucleotides outside the gene matches: 5. Germline lookup yields CDR1 LNHDA and CDR2 SQIVND (reference sequence). This CDR3 region has 14 residues.

This chain joins TRBV4-1 and TRBJ2-1; D is possibly TRBD1 (6 bases). V shed 5 bases and J shed 4 bases, with 18 bases lying between them. The CDR3 is made up of 16 amino acids. Germline-derived CDR1 and CDR2 are MGHRA and YSYEKL. The CDR3 loop reads CASSSRDIGMYNEQFF. The CDR3 DNA is TGCGCCAGCAGCTCCCGGGACATAGGAATGTACAATGAGCAGTTCTTC.

The V gene is TRBV28, the J gene TRBJ2-7; a weak D match, TRBD2 (8 bases). This CDR3 is 14 amino acids long. From germline, CDR1 is MDHEN and CDR2 SYDVKM. V gave up 8 bases and J gave up 3 bases, with 17 bases separating them. The CDR3 DNA is TGTGCCAGCCGGGAGGGGACAGCCCTCTACGAGCAGTACTTC. Translation gives CASREGTALYEQYF. Variable domain in full (rest from reference TRBV28 and TRBJ2-7): DVKVTQSSRYLVKRTGEKVFLECVQDMDHENMFWYRQDPGLGLRLIYFSYDVKMKEKGDIPEGYSVSREKKERFSLILESASTNQTSMYLCASREGTALYEQYFGPGTRLTVT.

The table lists this clonotype with a few counts. The V gene is TRBV27, the J gene TRBJ1-1; perhaps TRBD1 as D (5 bases). This CDR3 comprises 14 residues. Per germline, CDR1 MNHEY and CDR2 SMNVEV (reference sequence). V lost 5 bases to trimming and J lost 5 bases, with 15 bases between them. CDR3: CASSKGRTETEAFF. CDR3 in DNA: TGTGCCAGCAGTAAGGGACGGACGGAGACTGAAGCTTTCTTT.

This clonotype has a count of ten or more. The V and J genes are TRBV5-1 and TRBJ2-1; the match to TRBD2 covers 10 bases. Losses at the gene ends were 4 bases for V and 9 bases for J; bases not matched to a gene: 4. Germline V lookup: CDR1 SGHRS, CDR2 YFSETQ. The CDR3 spans 13 residues. CDR3 in amino acids: CASSDRTSGEQFF. CDR3 coding DNA: TGCGCCAGCAGCGACCGGACTAGCGGTGAGCAGTTCTTC.

This clonotype turned up a few times. The genes are TRBV5-8 and TRBJ2-1; D might be TRBD2 (6 bases). The CDR3 has 13 amino acids. The germline V gene encodes CDR1 SGHTS and CDR2 YDEGEE. V was cut by 0 bases and J by 7 bases, with 8 bases left in between. CDR3 DNA: TGTGCCAGCAGCTTGGGGGGGGAAAATGAGCAGTTCTTC. It yields the protein CASSLGGENEQFF.